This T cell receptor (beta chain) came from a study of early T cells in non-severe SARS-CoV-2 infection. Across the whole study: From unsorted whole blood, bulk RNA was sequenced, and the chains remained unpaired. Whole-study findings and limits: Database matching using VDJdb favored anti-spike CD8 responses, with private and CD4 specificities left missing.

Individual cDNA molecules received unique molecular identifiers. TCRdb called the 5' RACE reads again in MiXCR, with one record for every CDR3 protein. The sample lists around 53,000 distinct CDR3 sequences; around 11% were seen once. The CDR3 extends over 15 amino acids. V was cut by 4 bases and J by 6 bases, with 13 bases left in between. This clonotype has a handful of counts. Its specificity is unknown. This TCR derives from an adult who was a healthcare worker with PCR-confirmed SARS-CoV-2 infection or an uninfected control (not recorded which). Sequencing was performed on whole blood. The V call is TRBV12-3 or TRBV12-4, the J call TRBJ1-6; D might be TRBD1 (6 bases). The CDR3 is CASSSGAGLNSPLHF. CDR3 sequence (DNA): TGTGCCAGCAGTTCGGGGGCAGGCCTTAATTCACCCCTCCACTTT.